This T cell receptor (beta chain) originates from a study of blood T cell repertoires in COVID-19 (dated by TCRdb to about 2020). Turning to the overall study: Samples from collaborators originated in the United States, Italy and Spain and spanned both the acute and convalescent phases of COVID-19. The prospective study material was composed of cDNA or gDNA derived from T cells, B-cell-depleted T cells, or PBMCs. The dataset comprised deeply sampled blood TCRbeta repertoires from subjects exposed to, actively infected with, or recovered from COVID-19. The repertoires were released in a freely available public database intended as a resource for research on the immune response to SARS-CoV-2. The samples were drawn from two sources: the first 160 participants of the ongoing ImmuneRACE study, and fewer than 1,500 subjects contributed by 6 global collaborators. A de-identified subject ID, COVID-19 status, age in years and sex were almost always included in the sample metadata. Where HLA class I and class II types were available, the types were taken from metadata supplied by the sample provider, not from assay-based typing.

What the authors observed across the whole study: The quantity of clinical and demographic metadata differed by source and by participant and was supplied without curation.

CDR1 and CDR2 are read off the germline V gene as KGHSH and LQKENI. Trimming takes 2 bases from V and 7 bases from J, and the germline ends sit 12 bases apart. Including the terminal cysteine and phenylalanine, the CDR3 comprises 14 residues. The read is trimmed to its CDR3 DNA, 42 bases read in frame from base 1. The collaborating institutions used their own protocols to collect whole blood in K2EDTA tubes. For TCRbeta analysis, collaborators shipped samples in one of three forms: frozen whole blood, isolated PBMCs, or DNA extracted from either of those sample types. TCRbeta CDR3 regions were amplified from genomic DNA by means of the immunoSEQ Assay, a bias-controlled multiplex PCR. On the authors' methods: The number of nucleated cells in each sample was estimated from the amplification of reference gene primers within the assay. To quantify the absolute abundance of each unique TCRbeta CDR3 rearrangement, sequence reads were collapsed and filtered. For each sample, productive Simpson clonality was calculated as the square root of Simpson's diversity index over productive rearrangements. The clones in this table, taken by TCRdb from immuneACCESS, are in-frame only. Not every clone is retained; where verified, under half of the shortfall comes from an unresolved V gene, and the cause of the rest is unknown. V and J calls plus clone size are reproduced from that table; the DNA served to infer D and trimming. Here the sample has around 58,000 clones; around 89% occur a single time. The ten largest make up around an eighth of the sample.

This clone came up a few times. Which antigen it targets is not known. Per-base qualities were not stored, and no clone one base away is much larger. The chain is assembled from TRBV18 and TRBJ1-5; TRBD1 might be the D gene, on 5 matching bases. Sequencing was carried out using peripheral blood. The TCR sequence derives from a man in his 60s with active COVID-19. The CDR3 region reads CASSPEAGNQPQHF. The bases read TGTGCCAGCTCACCAGAGGCAGGGAACCAGCCCCAGCATTTT. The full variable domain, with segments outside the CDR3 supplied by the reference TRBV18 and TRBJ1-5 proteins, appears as NAGVMQNPRHLVRRRGQEARLRCSPMKGHSHVYWYRQLPEEGLKFMVYLQKENIIDESGMPKERFSAEFPKEGPSILRIQQVVRGDSAAYFCASSPEAGNQPQHFGDGTRLSIL.